One and the same sample provided the 27 T cell receptor beta chains below, sequenced in a study of immune evolution from preneoplasia to lung adenocarcinoma. The repertoire was sequenced with immunoSEQ multiplex PCR; TCRdb's copy has only in-frame clones and lacks some. The data hold 9,900 or so clones, with about four fifths observed a single time. The specimen was FFPE minimally invasive lung adenocarcinoma tissue. The source is a person aged 70 to 79 with lung adenocarcinoma.

In nucleotides, the CDR3 is TGTGCCAGCAGCTTAGAGTACTTATCTACAGATACGCAGTATTTT. This sequence encodes CASSLEYLSTDTQYF. The gene calls are TRBV7-2 and TRBJ2-3, with D hard to call. The CDR3 runs to 15 residues. V was cut by 1 base and J by 3 bases, with 11 bases left in between. Germline V gene lookup returns CDR1 SGHTA and CDR2 FQGNSA.

Details on this clone: Other DNA sequences in the sample encode the same CDR3. The chain carries TRBV7-3 and TRBJ2-2; D gene uncertain. Per germline, CDR1 SGHTA and CDR2 FQGTGA. The CDR3 has 12 amino acids. Trimming pared 5 bases from V and 2 bases from J, leaving 3 bases between. CDR3 in DNA: TGTGCCAGCAGCCCAAACACCGGGGAGCTGTTTTTT. The encoded protein is CASSPNTGELFF.

The CDR3 sequence is CASSIGGANVLTF. CDR3 coding DNA: TGTGCCAGTAGTATAGGTGGGGCCAACGTCCTGACTTTC. V gene TRBV19 combines with J gene TRBJ2-6, with no clear D. Trimming took 1 base from V and 3 from J, leaving 1 base between them. The CDR3 totals 13 residues. CDR1 is LNHDA, CDR2 SQIVND, per germline (reference sequence).

The J gene is TRBJ2-3, the V gene TRBV29-1; possibly TRBD2 for D (5 bases). CDR1 SQVTM and CDR2 ANQGSEA come from the germline V gene. The germline V and J ends were trimmed by 1 base and 1 base, with 12 bases remaining between them. This CDR3 is 15 amino acids long. CDR3 amino acids: CSVEVRARGTDTQYF. The CDR3 coding sequence is TGCAGCGTTGAAGTTAGGGCGAGGGGCACAGATACGCAGTATTTT.

The chain is built from TRBV19 and TRBJ1-5; 10 nucleotides line up with TRBD1. Per germline, CDR1 LNHDA and CDR2 SQIVND (reference sequence). The CDR3 has 16 residues. V was pared by 0 bases and J by 5 bases, with 4 bases of the junction left unmatched. The DNA of the CDR3 is TGTGCCAGTAGTATAGACGCGACAGGGGGCTATCAGCCCCAGCATTTT. Amino acid sequence: CASSIDATGGYQPQHF.

This clone has just a few counts. V is TRBV9 and J is TRBJ1-1, with D tentatively TRBD1 (5 bases). Trimming left V 3 bases short and J 1 base short, with 13 bases between. CDR1 SGDLS and CDR2 YYNGEE come from the germline V gene. The length of the CDR3 is 15 residues. The CDR3 bases are TGTGCCAGCAGCGCCATAGTGACAGCGAACACTGAAGCTTTCTTT. As protein: CASSAIVTANTEAFF.

The V call is TRBV6-5, the J call TRBJ2-3, with unresolved D. Trimming took off 7 bases at V and 5 bases at J, with 13 bases between the two ends. Germline lookup yields CDR1 MNHEY and CDR2 SVGAGI. The CDR3 length is 13 residues. The CDR3, as DNA: TGTGCCAGCACCTCCCACCCGATAGATACGCAGTATTTT. It specifies CASTSHPIDTQYF.

The rearrangement joins TRBV9 to TRBJ2-1; no clear D. The V gene lost 4 bases and the J gene lost 5 bases, with 16 bases spanning the gap. The CDR3 spans 15 residues. The germline V gene has CDR1 SGDLS and CDR2 YYNGEE. The CDR3 loop is CASSPPQRLDNEQFF. The CDR3 DNA follows: TGTGCCAGCAGCCCCCCTCAACGGCTCGACAATGAGCAGTTCTTC. Full variable domain (rest looked up from reference TRBV9 and TRBJ2-1): DSGVTQTPKHLITATGQRVTLRCSPRSGDLSVYWYQQSLDQGLQFLIQYYNGEERAKGNILERFSAQQFPDLHSELNLSSLELGDSALYFCASSPPQRLDNEQFFGPGTRLTVL.

The DNA of the CDR3 is TGCGCCAGCAGCTTGGTGGACAGGGGACTAGCGGGAGCCACCGGGGAGCTGTTTTTT. It translates to CASSLVDRGLAGATGELFF. This rearrangement joins TRBV5-1 to TRBJ2-2, with TRBD2 identical over 14 bases. Looked up from germline, CDR1 is SGHRS and CDR2 is YFSETQ. J gave up 4 bases and V 0 bases, and 8 bases lay outside the gene matches. The CDR3 contains 19 residues.

The genes are TRBV30 and TRBJ2-7, with 7 positions matching TRBD2. Per the germline V gene, CDR1 is GTSNPN and CDR2 is SVGIG (reference sequence). The CDR3 is 13 residues long. The ends lost 4 bases at V and 4 bases at J; junction bases unmatched: 7. CDR3 sequence (DNA): TGTGCCTGGAATGAGGGAGGGCCTTACGAGCAGTACTTC. Protein sequence: CAWNEGGPYEQYF.

The chain has TRBV7-2 and TRBJ2-5, with D unclear. Germline lookup yields CDR1 SGHTA and CDR2 FQGNSA. Trimming left V 2 bases short and J 0 bases short, with 7 bases between. This CDR3 has 14 residues. This chain's CDR3 is CASSLLGNQETQYF. DNA for the CDR3: TGTGCCAGCAGCTTACTAGGCAACCAAGAGACCCAGTACTTC.

This rearrangement joins TRBV19 to TRBJ1-5, with 8 bases aligning to TRBD1. J lost 0 bases, V lost 8 bases, and 6 bases had no gene match. CDR3 size: 15 residues. The V gene's germline CDR1 is LNHDA and CDR2 SQIVND (reference sequence). CDR3 region: CASGGQGHSNQPQHF. CDR3 DNA sequence: TGTGCCAGTGGTGGACAGGGACATAGCAATCAGCCCCAGCATTTT.

The rearrangement joins TRBV5-4 to TRBJ2-5; D call uncertain. The CDR3 is made up of 19 amino acids. V gave up 3 bases and J gave up 2 bases, with 26 bases separating them. Germline CDR1 and CDR2: SGHNT and YYREEE (reference sequence). As DNA, the CDR3 is TGTGCCAGCAGCTCTCGTTTGTCCGTCTTGAAAACAGCTCAAGAGACCCAGTACTTC. It translates to CASSSRLSVLKTAQETQYF.

The chain is built from TRBV28 and TRBJ1-5; weak D call: TRBD1 (6 bases). Germline V gene lookup returns CDR1 MDHEN and CDR2 SYDVKM. The CDR3 consists of 12 residues. Deletions cut 10 bases from V and 6 bases from J, with 13 bases between. The CDR3 sequence: CATYRVSQPQHF. The DNA for the CDR3 is TGTGCCACGTACAGGGTTTCTCAGCCCCAGCATTTT.

The chain employs TRBV7-2 and TRBJ1-1; D uncertain. Trimming left V 3 bases short and J 6 bases short, with 20 bases between. This CDR3 has 16 residues. Germline CDR1 and CDR2: SGHTA and FQGNSA. The DNA of the CDR3 is TGTGCCAGCAGCTTGGTAGCTGGCCAACAGAGGTCTGAAGCTTTCTTT. Its translation: CASSLVAGQQRSEAFF. The variable domain in full, completed from reference TRBV7-2 and TRBJ1-1, reads GAGVSQSPSNKVTEKGKDVELRCDPISGHTALYWYRQSLGQGLEFLIYFQGNSAPDKSGLPSDRFSAERTGGSVSTLTIQRTQQEDSAVYLCASSLVAGQQRSEAFFGQGTRLTVV.

The chain combines TRBV30 with TRBJ1-4, with a weak D call TRBD1 (5 bases). This CDR3 comprises 13 residues. CDR1 GTSNPN and CDR2 SVGIG come from the germline V gene (reference sequence). V was cut by 7 bases and J by 0 bases, with 9 bases left in between. The CDR3 bases are TGTGCCTTGGGACTTGCAACTAATGAAAAACTGTTTTTT. Its translation is CALGLATNEKLFF.

The rearrangement uses TRBV19 and TRBJ1-1; 7 bases map to TRBD1. The V gene's germline CDR1 is LNHDA and CDR2 SQIVND (reference sequence). The CDR3 length is 14 residues. With V trimmed by 5 bases and J by 6 bases, 9 bases remained unmatched. This CDR3 reads CASSATGAASEAFF. The CDR3 coding sequence is TGTGCCAGTAGTGCAACAGGGGCGGCCTCTGAAGCTTTCTTT.

The table lists this clone with a count of one. The gene calls are TRBV2 and TRBJ1-4; maybe TRBD1 (6 bases). The CDR3 extends over 15 amino acids. Germline V gene sequence: CDR1 SNHLY, CDR2 FYNNEI. With 10 bases removed from V and 4 bases from J, the gap between germline ends came to 19 bases. The CDR3 sequence is CATREGGALNEKLFF. CDR3 DNA: TGTGCCACCAGGGAAGGGGGTGCCCTTAATGAAAAACTGTTTTTT.

The V call is TRBV4-2, the J call TRBJ2-1, with a possible D match to TRBD2 (5 bases). The CDR3 covers 17 residues. Per germline, CDR1 LGHNA and CDR2 YNFKEQ. V was clipped by 1 base and J by 1 base, with 14 bases between them. CDR3 bases: TGTGCCAGCAGCCAAGCAGCGGACCAGCAATCCTACAATGAGCAGTTCTTC. This gives the protein CASSQAADQQSYNEQFF.

The J gene is TRBJ2-7, the V gene TRBV10-2; 11 positions agree with TRBD2. Trimming removed 11 bases from V and 7 bases from J; junction bases left unmatched: 10. This CDR3 region has 13 residues. Germline-derived CDR1 and CDR2 are WSHSY and SAAADI. The CDR3 DNA is TGCGCCTCGACTAGCGGGGCGCTCTTAGAGCAGTACTTC. Translation: CASTSGALLEQYF.

The rearrangement links TRBV10-3 to TRBJ2-2, with TRBD1 as a possible D gene (6 bases). The germline CDR1 and CDR2 sequences are ENHRY and SYGVKD. V was trimmed by 9 bases and J by 1 base, leaving 12 bases between them. This CDR3 is built from 14 residues. This CDR3 reads CAIHRDGNTGELFF. The CDR3 bases are TGTGCCATTCACAGGGACGGGAACACCGGGGAGCTGTTTTTT.

V and J are TRBV7-2 and TRBJ1-5; TRBD1 is a possible D gene (5 bases). This CDR3 region has 16 residues. Deletions cut 1 base from V and 1 base from J, with 11 bases between. Per germline, CDR1 SGHTA and CDR2 FQGNSA. CDR3 protein: CASSLVVRASNQPQHF. For the CDR3, the DNA is TGTGCCAGCAGCTTAGTGGTCAGGGCAAGCAATCAGCCCCAGCATTTT.

The chain combines TRBV6-5 with TRBJ1-5; D call uncertain. The CDR3 has 13 residues. Germline CDR1 MNHEY, CDR2 SVGAGI. Trimming took 6 bases from V and 6 from J, leaving 12 bases between them. The CDR3 DNA is TGTGCCAGCAGCCCTGAGTGGGGTCAGCCCCAGCATTTT. It specifies CASSPEWGQPQHF.

This clone was counted a few times. This chain links TRBV7-9 with TRBJ1-1, with 7 bases that match TRBD1. CDR3 length equals 13 residues. The trim removed 7 bases at V and 4 bases at J, leaving 6 bases unmatched. Germline CDR1 is SEHNR and CDR2 is FQNEAQ (reference sequence). CDR3 amino acids: CASTPQGGTEAFF. Written as DNA, the CDR3 is TGTGCCAGCACCCCCCAGGGGGGCACTGAAGCTTTCTTT.

This chain connects TRBV30 to TRBJ1-4; unclear D gene. The CDR3 extends over 12 amino acids. The ends were cut back, 0 bases at V and 7 bases at J, with 6 bases in the middle. Germline V gene lookup returns CDR1 GTSNPN and CDR2 SVGIG (reference sequence). CDR3 bases: TGTGCCTGGAGTGTGCTTCGTGAAAAACTGTTTTTT. This sequence encodes CAWSVLREKLFF.

The chain combines TRBV18 with TRBJ1-1, with 8 bases identical to TRBD1. The CDR3 totals 15 residues. Losses at the gene ends were 4 bases for V and 2 bases for J; bases not matched to a gene: 6. Germline V gene sequence: CDR1 KGHSH, CDR2 LQKENI. The CDR3 loop is CASSQGGTGNTEAFF. The CDR3 region has the DNA TGTGCCAGCTCACAAGGGGGGACAGGCAACACTGAAGCTTTCTTT. The whole variable domain, remainder taken from reference TRBV18 and TRBJ1-1, is NAGVMQNPRHLVRRRGQEARLRCSPMKGHSHVYWYRQLPEEGLKFMVYLQKENIIDESGMPKERFSAEFPKEGPSILRIQQVVRGDSAAYFCASSQGGTGNTEAFFGQGTRLTVV.

The V gene is TRBV4-1, the J gene TRBJ2-7; the D is unclear. In germline, CDR1 is MGHRA, CDR2 YSYEKL. Trimming removed 4 bases from V and 2 bases from J, with 12 bases in between. This CDR3 spans 14 amino acids. CDR3 in amino acids: CASSRSRWTYEQYF. In DNA form, the CDR3 reads TGCGCCAGCAGCCGGAGCAGGTGGACCTACGAGCAGTACTTC.